This record looks at one T cell receptor (beta chain) sequence and its context. Libraries were prepared by immunoSEQ multiplex PCR; TCRdb keeps only in-frame clonotypes and omits some of them. The sample holds around 150,000 clones, around four fifths seen once. This sample was included in a study of cytomegalovirus exposure and HLA in healthy donors. Sequenced input: PBMCs. This TCR was recovered from a man aged 25-45 years in good health and CMV-seropositive.

CDR3 nucleotides: TGTGCCAGCAGCATCGGACTAGCGGCGCAGTTCTTC. Protein: CASSIGLAAQFF. The J gene is TRBJ2-1, the V gene TRBV7-2; 10 bases line up with TRBD2. From germline, CDR1 is SGHTA and CDR2 FQGNSA. The junction had 4 bases not matched to a gene; V was cut back by 5 bases and J by 12 bases. The CDR3 is 12 amino acids.